A single sample is the source of the 27 T cell receptor beta chains below, sequenced in a study of blood T cell repertoires in COVID-19. Clones were sequenced by immunoSEQ multiplex PCR, and TCRdb holds only the in-frame ones, with some missing. The repertoire holds hundreds of thousands of clones, with 85% to 90% as singletons. Input material: PBMCs or T cells enriched from blood (not recorded which). The receptor set was obtained from a man aged 35 to 55 who had recovered from COVID-19.

CDR3 sequence: CASSEGRGTEAFF. The CDR3 region has the DNA TGTGCCAGCAGTGAGGGCAGGGGCACTGAAGCTTTCTTT. This chain connects TRBV6-4 to TRBJ1-1; the D gene is possibly TRBD1 (6 bases). CDR3 length: 13 amino acids. V lost 3 bases, J lost 4 bases, and 9 bases lay in between. CDR1 is MRHNA, CDR2 SNTAGT, per germline.

The chain couples TRBV27 to TRBJ2-7, with 13 bases that match TRBD2. CDR1 MNHEY and CDR2 SMNVEV come from the germline V gene (reference sequence). The junction had 5 bases not matched to a gene; V was cut back by 6 bases and J by 3 bases. This CDR3 is 15 amino acids long. The CDR3 DNA is TGTGCCAGCAGAGGACTAGCGGGAGTGGTCTACGAGCAGTACTTC. This encodes CASRGLAGVVYEQYF.

V and J are TRBV5-1 and TRBJ2-6, with D hard to call. The length of the CDR3 is 15 residues. V was trimmed by 0 bases and J by 1 base, leaving 5 bases between them. Per germline, CDR1 SGHRS and CDR2 YFSETQ. CDR3 amino acids: CASSLDVSGANVLTF. CDR3 nucleotides: TGCGCCAGCAGCTTGGATGTATCTGGGGCCAACGTCCTGACTTTC.

This chain's CDR3 is CASSLGGLAGRTDTQYF. CDR3 nucleotides: TGTGCCAGCAGCTTGGGGGGACTAGCGGGGAGAACAGATACGCAGTATTTT. The rearrangement links TRBV5-4 to TRBJ2-3; 13 bases align to TRBD2. The CDR3 extends over 17 amino acids. The V segment lost 0 bases and the J segment 3 bases; nucleotides outside the gene matches: 4. The germline V gene has CDR1 SGHNT and CDR2 YYREEE (reference sequence).

This clone was counted only a few times. This chain connects TRBV6-5 to TRBJ1-6, with D unclear. The CDR3 is made up of 14 amino acids. Germline V lookup: CDR1 MNHEY, CDR2 SVGAGI. Trimming took off 5 bases at V and 9 bases at J, with 14 bases between the two ends. The CDR3 spells CASSPFFQLSPLHF. CDR3 nucleotide sequence: TGTGCCAGCAGTCCCTTTTTTCAACTTTCACCCCTCCACTTT.

This sequence joins TRBV5-1 and TRBJ2-1; TRBD1 matches at 11 bases. Germline CDR1 SGHRS, CDR2 YFSETQ. The CDR3 runs to 12 residues. V was pared by 5 bases and J by 8 bases, with 0 bases of the junction left unmatched. The CDR3 DNA is TGCGCCAGCAGGGGACAGGGGGATGAGCAGTTCTTC. Residues: CASRGQGDEQFF.

V usage is TRBV19 and J usage is TRBJ1-2, with D possibly TRBD1 on 5 matching bases. The CDR3 sequence is 14 residues long. V lost 7 bases to trimming and J lost 2 bases, with 14 bases between them. The germline V gene has CDR1 LNHDA and CDR2 SQIVND (reference sequence). The CDR3 nucleotides are TGTGCCAGTAACCCATATGCAGGGAACTATGGCTACACCTTC. Protein product: CASNPYAGNYGYTF.

The chain uses TRBV2 and TRBJ1-5; 7 positions match TRBD1. After removal of 4 bases from V and 5 bases from J, the junction contained 5 bases not matched to a gene. Germline V gene data show CDR1 as SNHLY and CDR2 as FYNNEI. The CDR3 covers 14 residues. CDR3 in amino acids: CASSVGRGDQPQHF. The CDR3 bases are TGTGCCAGCAGTGTGGGCAGGGGGGATCAGCCCCAGCATTTT.

This chain links TRBV2 with TRBJ1-2; D ambiguous. The germline gives CDR1 SNHLY, CDR2 FYNNEI. The CDR3 length is 15 residues. V was trimmed by 1 base and J by 8 bases, leaving 17 bases between them. The CDR3, as DNA: TGTGCCAGCAGTGAAGGTGAGGCCCTCCTGAGGGGCTACACCTTC. Protein: CASSEGEALLRGYTF.

The genes are TRBV7-2 and TRBJ2-1; possible D gene TRBD1, 5 bases. Trimming stripped 8 bases from V and 8 bases from J, with 22 bases between. Germline assignment: CDR1 SGHTA and CDR2 FQGNSA. The CDR3 length is 15 residues. In DNA, the CDR3 is TGTGCCAGCTCCTCAGGGTACATCCCCCCCCATGAGCAGTTCTTC. This sequence encodes CASSSGYIPPHEQFF.

This chain uses TRBV28 with TRBJ1-1, with D uncertain. The V end was cut by 2 bases, the J end by 2 bases, with 12 bases between. Germline V gene data show CDR1 as MDHEN and CDR2 as SYDVKM. The CDR3 contains 15 residues. The CDR3 is CASSLLQPTNTEAFF. The CDR3 DNA follows: TGTGCCAGCAGTTTACTTCAACCTACTAACACTGAAGCTTTCTTT.

V and J are TRBV27 and TRBJ2-1; a possible D gene is TRBD1 (6 bases). The CDR3 is made up of 14 amino acids. The germline V and J ends were trimmed by 7 bases and 7 bases, with 17 bases remaining between them. The V gene's germline CDR1 is MNHEY and CDR2 SMNVEV (reference sequence). Here the CDR3 reads CASIPWGPGNEQFF. The CDR3 DNA reads TGTGCCAGCATCCCCTGGGGGCCCGGGAATGAGCAGTTCTTC.

The chain employs TRBV3-1 (or the pseudogene TRBV3-2) and TRBJ1-2; D remains ambiguous. The V gene's germline CDR1 is LGHDT and CDR2 YNNKEL (reference sequence). CDR3 length equals 18 residues. With 3 bases removed from V and 4 bases from J, the gap between germline ends came to 24 bases. This chain's CDR3 is CASSHNPRVWGAFYGYTF. The DNA for the CDR3 is TGTGCCAGCAGCCATAACCCCCGAGTTTGGGGAGCCTTCTATGGCTACACCTTC.

The rearrangement joins TRBV29-1 to TRBJ1-2; tentatively, D is TRBD1 (5 bases). The CDR3 has 14 residues. CDR1 and CDR2 from the germline V gene are SQVTM and ANQGSEA. V was pared by 3 bases and J by 7 bases, with 18 bases between. The CDR3 coding sequence is TGCAGCGTTGATTTCGGGGGTGCCCTGGGTGGCTACACCTTC. It translates to CSVDFGGALGGYTF.

This clone has just a few counts. The gene calls are TRBV19 and TRBJ1-3; the D gene is possibly TRBD1 (5 bases). V was cut by 2 bases and J by 0 bases, with 8 bases left in between. The CDR3 consists of 15 residues. Per germline, CDR1 LNHDA and CDR2 SQIVND (reference sequence). For the CDR3, the DNA is TGTGCCAGTAGTATACGGACAAGCTCTGGAAACACCATATATTTT. Translated: CASSIRTSSGNTIYF. The full variable domain, rest sourced from reference TRBV19 and TRBJ1-3, is DGGITQSPKYLFRKEGQNVTLSCEQNLNHDAMYWYRQDPGQGLRLIYYSQIVNDFQKGDIAEGYSVSREKKESFPLTVTSAQKNPTAFYLCASSIRTSSGNTIYFGEGSWLTVV.

V usage is TRBV6-5 and J usage is TRBJ2-1, with TRBD2 identical over 7 bases. CDR3 size: 14 residues. The junction had 6 bases not matched to a gene; V was cut back by 6 bases and J by 4 bases. CDR1 is MNHEY and CDR2 is SVGAGI in the germline V gene. The CDR3 nucleotides are TGTGCCAGCAGAGAGCGGGGTTCATACAATGAGCAGTTCTTC. It translates to CASRERGSYNEQFF.

The gene calls are TRBV1 and TRBJ2-1; TRBD2 was called by the table and not checked on the DNA. TRBV1 is reported as a pseudogene. The CDR3 length is 16 residues. As DNA, the CDR3 is TGCACCAGCAGCCAAGGTCCCGGGAGCTCCTACAATGAGCAGTTCTTC. Its translation is CTSSQGPGSSYNEQFF.

The chain carries TRBV4-2 and TRBJ2-1; a possible D gene is TRBD2 (5 bases). Germline values: CDR1 LGHNA, CDR2 YNFKEQ. V was trimmed by 0 bases and J by 12 bases, leaving 12 bases between them. The length of the CDR3 is 13 residues. The CDR3 reads CASSQDLTSRQFF. The DNA of the CDR3 is TGTGCCAGCAGCCAAGACTTAACTAGTAGGCAGTTCTTC.

The J gene is TRBJ1-6, the V gene TRBV4-1, with 10 bases matching TRBD1. CDR1 and CDR2 (germline): MGHRA, YSYEKL. There are 17 residues in the CDR3. J gave up 5 bases and V 3 bases, and 7 bases lay outside the gene matches. CDR3: CASSHIDRGRDNSPLHF. For the CDR3, the DNA is TGCGCCAGCAGCCACATCGACAGGGGGCGGGATAATTCACCCCTCCACTTT.

This chain uses TRBV7-6 with TRBJ1-2; D is possibly TRBD1 (6 bases). Per germline, CDR1 SGHVS and CDR2 FNYEAQ. The CDR3 spans 17 residues. Deletions cut 5 bases from V and 4 bases from J, with 23 bases between. The CDR3 bases are TGTGCCAGCAGCCCAAGGGAAGGAAAACAGGGAACCTATGGCTACACCTTC. Translating it yields CASSPREGKQGTYGYTF.

This chain links TRBV5-1 with TRBJ2-4; the D gene is possibly TRBD1 (6 bases). There are 16 residues in the CDR3. V lost 0 bases to trimming and J lost 9 bases, with 19 bases between them. Germline-derived CDR1 and CDR2 are SGHRS and YFSETQ. The CDR3 DNA reads TGCGCCAGCAGCTTGGCCGGGGCAGGGGAATGGGGCATTCAGTACTTC. Protein: CASSLAGAGEWGIQYF.

The rearrangement links TRBV5-1 to TRBJ2-5; 7 bases match TRBD1. In germline, CDR1 is SGHRS, CDR2 YFSETQ. The CDR3 has 14 amino acids. With V trimmed by 2 bases and J by 3 bases, 4 bases remained unmatched. CDR3 bases: TGCGCCAGCAGCTTAAACCAGGGGGAAGAGACCCAGTACTTC. Translation: CASSLNQGEETQYF.

J is TRBJ1-4 and V is TRBV28; D is perhaps TRBD1 (5 bases). The CDR3 sequence is 15 residues long. The germline V and J ends were trimmed by 5 bases and 4 bases, with 14 bases remaining between them. Germline-derived CDR1 and CDR2 are MDHEN and SYDVKM. Written as DNA, the CDR3 is TGTGCCAGCAGTCTCCCAGGGATACTTAATGAAAAACTGTTTTTT. Encoded protein: CASSLPGILNEKLFF.

This clone has more than one count but fewer than ten. This sample includes further DNA sequences coding for the same CDR3. This chain connects TRBV7-9 to TRBJ2-7; maybe TRBD1 (6 bases). V was clipped by 5 bases and J by 4 bases, with 9 bases between them. CDR3 length: 12 amino acids. Germline V gene data show CDR1 as SEHNR and CDR2 as FQNEAQ (reference sequence). CDR3 bases: TGTGCCAGCAGCCTGACAGGTTACGAGCAGTACTTC. Protein: CASSLTGYEQYF. The variable domain in full, with the rest retrieved from reference TRBV7-9 and TRBJ2-7, is DTGVSQNPRHKITKRGQNVTFRCDPISEHNRLYWYRQTLGQGPEFLTYFQNEAQLEKSRLLSDRFSAERPKGSFSTLEIQRTEQGDSAMYLCASSLTGYEQYFGPGTRLTVT.

CDR3 region: CASVLSDTEAFF. The DNA of the CDR3 is TGTGCCAGCGTATTGTCGGACACTGAAGCTTTCTTT. V usage is TRBV7-9 and J usage is TRBJ1-1; D uncertain. V dropped 8 bases and J dropped 3 bases, with 10 bases sitting between them. From germline, CDR1 is SEHNR and CDR2 FQNEAQ (reference sequence). This CDR3 region has 12 residues.

The chain is built from TRBV30 and TRBJ1-3, with D possibly matching TRBD1 (6 bases). CDR1 and CDR2 from the germline V gene are GTSNPN and SVGIG (reference sequence). V was clipped by 3 bases and J by 0 bases, with 12 bases between them. The CDR3 contains 15 residues. CDR3 residues: CAWRTGIYSGNTIYF. The CDR3 DNA reads as TGTGCCTGGAGAACAGGGATCTACTCTGGAAACACCATATATTTT.

The J gene is TRBJ2-1, the V gene TRBV6-5; TRBD2 might be the D (5 bases). Germline V gives CDR1 MNHEY, CDR2 SVGAGI. The CDR3 is 15 amino acids. V lost 6 bases and J 2 bases, leaving 14 bases between the germline ends. CDR3 in amino acids: CASRSIKRAYNEQFF. CDR3 sequence (DNA): TGTGCCAGCAGGTCTATTAAGAGGGCCTACAATGAGCAGTTCTTC.